The 3 T cell receptor beta chains listed next were all sequenced from one sample in a study of graft-versus-host responses after intestinal transplantation. This table comes from immunoSEQ multiplex PCR, and its TCRdb copy is limited to in-frame clones, with some not included. The table lists 20,000 to 25,000 clones, roughly four fifths of them singletons. These receptors' targets are unknown. Sequenced here: unstimulated CD8+ T cells sorted from spleen or lymph node cells, sampled before transplant. The receptors were sampled from a human donor who was the organ donor for an intestinal transplant.

This rearrangement joins TRBV9 to TRBJ2-3; 9 bases match TRBD2. In germline, CDR1 is SGDLS, CDR2 YYNGEE. CDR3 length equals 20 residues. V was clipped by 2 bases and J by 4 bases; unmatched bases: 20. The CDR3 sequence is CASSVPRDILRGGMPDTQYF. The CDR3 DNA is TGTGCCAGCAGCGTCCCCCGGGACATCTTGCGGGGGGGCATGCCAGATACGCAGTATTTT. The whole variable domain, filled in from reference TRBV9 and TRBJ2-3, reads DSGVTQTPKHLITATGQRVTLRCSPRSGDLSVYWYQQSLDQGLQFLIQYYNGEERAKGNILERFSAQQFPDLHSELNLSSLELGDSALYFCASSVPRDILRGGMPDTQYFGPGTRLTVL.

The gene calls are TRBV4-1 and TRBJ2-1, with D perhaps TRBD2 (6 bases). The CDR3 is 14 amino acids. Germline V lookup: CDR1 MGHRA, CDR2 YSYEKL. Trimming removed 4 bases from V and 0 bases from J, with 7 bases in between. The CDR3 DNA reads TGCGCCAGCAGCCCGACTAGCTCCTACAATGAGCAGTTCTTC. Protein product: CASSPTSSYNEQFF.

The V call is TRBV7-2, the J call TRBJ2-7; TRBD1 is a possible D gene (5 bases). V was clipped by 0 bases and J by 2 bases, with 8 bases between them. The CDR3 runs to 14 residues. Looked up from germline, CDR1 is SGHTA and CDR2 is FQGNSA. CDR3 sequence reads: CASSLAPGTYEQYF. The CDR3 DNA is TGTGCCAGCAGCTTAGCCCCAGGGACCTACGAGCAGTACTTC.